The clone carrying this T cell receptor beta chain was counted between two and nine times. The antigen remains unidentified. This record belongs to a study of chemoradiotherapy in HPV16-positive cancers. Whole-study context: Candidate HPV-specific clones and shared TCR motifs came from two HPV16-positive patients.

The study, taken as a whole, reports: HPV-specific T cells were functionally defined from only two HPV16-positive patients. Better recurrence-free survival went with HPV-responsive T-cell expansion in HPV16-positive patients. Candidate HPV-specific clones and E7-related TCR motifs grew in tumor during treatment.

Profiling relied on immunoSEQ multiplex PCR, and the TCRdb table lists in-frame clones only, not all of them. The sample contains around 15,000 clones, roughly 73% of which appear only once. This clonotype was sampled from a human donor with HPV-associated anogenital cancer. Sampling was done from a patient who underwent chemoradiotherapy.

CDR3 bases: TGTGCCAGCAGCCGACAGGGGGGCTACACCTTC. Amino acids: CASSRQGGYTF. J is TRBJ1-2 and V is TRBV7-9, with 8 bases identical to TRBD1. Germline lookup yields CDR1 SEHNR and CDR2 FQNEAQ (reference sequence). V gave up 5 bases and J gave up 8 bases; unmatched junction bases: 1. The CDR3 loop spans 11 amino acids.